This is a list of T cell receptor beta chains from one sample in a study of blood T cell repertoires in COVID-19. The data were produced by immunoSEQ multiplex PCR, yet TCRdb's version contains in-frame clones alone and is incomplete. The sample yields 87,000 or so clones, around nine tenths seen once. Sequenced input: peripheral blood. These receptors all come from an elderly woman with acute or convalescent COVID-19. CDR3s include the opening cysteine and the closing phenylalanine or tryptophan. The D gene is left open where the match is weak. Where a row states a size, it is once, few, many or the class of an expanded clone; other rows omit it.

NA	TRBD2	TRBV18	TRBJ2-1	CASSRGLAGGSNEQFF	TGTGCCAGCTCACGCGGACTAGCGGGAGGCAGCAATGAGCAGTTCTTC
few	TRBD1	TRBV7-8	TRBJ1-5	CASSPGQRNQPQHF	TGTGCCAGCAGCCCGGGACAGCGCAATCAGCCCCAGCATTTT
NA	NA	TRBV19	TRBJ1-2	CASSIGSTERYGYTF	TGTGCCAGTAGTATCGGTTCGACAGAGCGCTATGGCTACACCTTC
NA	NA	TRBV3-1/TRBV3-2	TRBJ2-1	CASSFSSYNEQFF	TGTGCCAGCAGTTTTAGCTCCTACAATGAGCAGTTCTTC
NA	NA	TRBV9	TRBJ2-3	CASSVGEEEAYTQYF	TGTGCCAGCAGCGTAGGAGAGGAGGAGGCCTATACGCAGTATTTT
NA	TRBD2	TRBV3-1/TRBV3-2	TRBJ2-3	CASSPRQWTSGTPDTQYF	TGTGCCAGCAGCCCCCGACAGTGGACTAGCGGGACGCCAGATACGCAGTATTTT
once	TRBD2	TRBV30	TRBJ2-3	CAWSVIAGGQVAYF	TGTGCCTGGAGTGTAATAGCGGGGGGCCAGGTGGCGTATTTT
NA	TRBD1	TRBV24-1	TRBJ2-3	CATSESGQGPQYF	TGTGCCACCAGTGAATCTGGACAGGGGCCGCAGTATTTT
few	NA	TRBV6-6	TRBJ2-7	CASSSVGVGSYEQYF	TGTGCCAGCAGTTCCGTAGGAGTCGGCTCCTACGAGCAGTACTTC
NA	TRBD1	TRBV18	TRBJ1-1	CASSPNEGQFMNTEAFF	TGTGCCAGCTCACCTAACGAGGGACAGTTCATGAACACTGAAGCTTTCTTT
NA	NA	TRBV5-6	TRBJ1-3	CASSRLLQRATLEGNTIYF	TGTGCCAGCAGCCGGCTTCTCCAGAGGGCGACGTTGGAGGGAAACACCATATATTTT
NA	NA	TRBV5-3	TRBJ1-2	CARSLERQVFYGYTF	TGTGCCAGAAGCTTGGAACGCCAGGTTTTCTATGGCTACACCTTC
NA	NA	TRBV4-2	TRBJ2-7	CASSQAGSQYEQYF	TGTGCCAGCAGCCAAGCCGGGAGCCAATACGAGCAGTACTTC
NA	TRBD1	TRBV5-6	TRBJ1-1	CASSRGQGPYTEAFF	TGTGCCAGCAGCCGCGGACAGGGGCCATACACTGAAGCTTTCTTT
NA	TRBD2	TRBV4-1	TRBJ2-7	CASSQVSSSGFYEQYF	TGCGCCAGCAGCCAAGTCTCCTCTAGCGGGTTTTACGAGCAGTACTTC
NA	TRBD2	TRBV19	TRBJ2-1	CASSILAGSSYNEQFF	TGTGCCAGTAGTATTCTAGCGGGTAGCTCCTACAATGAGCAGTTCTTC
NA	NA	TRBV6-6	TRBJ2-5	CASRSPWQETQYF	TGTGCCAGCAGAAGCCCCTGGCAAGAGACCCAGTACTTC
NA	NA	TRBV10-3	TRBJ1-5	CAISEKGQGSQPQHF	TGTGCCATCAGTGAGAAGGGGCAGGGAAGTCAGCCCCAGCATTTT